The T cell receptor beta chain described here comes from a study of identical twins. This clonotype was seen ten or more times. Its antigen is still unknown. Template switching added a universal primer site; cDNA carried unique molecular identifiers. Via MiXCR, TCRdb re-called the 5' RACE reads, giving one row per CDR3 protein. The repertoire holds 200,000 to 250,000 distinct CDR3 sequences, with roughly 7% as singletons. Whole-study results and caveats: The study based its conclusions on cross-sectional statistical analysis and did not follow the same donors. An excess of low generation probability was shown by twin-shared out-of-frame alpha sequences.

In germline, CDR1 is DFQATT, CDR2 SNEGSKA (reference sequence). The CDR3 is 14 amino acids. The ends lost 4 bases at V and 8 bases at J; junction bases unmatched: 11. This same sample was also part of a study on yellow fever vaccine responses in identical twins.

This clonotype originated in a woman aged 18-30 years in good health. The chain links TRBV20-1 to TRBJ2-1, with 7 nucleotides matching TRBD1. Sequenced: memory (CD45RO+) T cells sorted from blood. The CDR3 nucleotides are TGCAGTGCTACCCCCGACAGGGTTTACGATGAGCAGTTCTTC. Residues: CSATPDRVYDEQFF.